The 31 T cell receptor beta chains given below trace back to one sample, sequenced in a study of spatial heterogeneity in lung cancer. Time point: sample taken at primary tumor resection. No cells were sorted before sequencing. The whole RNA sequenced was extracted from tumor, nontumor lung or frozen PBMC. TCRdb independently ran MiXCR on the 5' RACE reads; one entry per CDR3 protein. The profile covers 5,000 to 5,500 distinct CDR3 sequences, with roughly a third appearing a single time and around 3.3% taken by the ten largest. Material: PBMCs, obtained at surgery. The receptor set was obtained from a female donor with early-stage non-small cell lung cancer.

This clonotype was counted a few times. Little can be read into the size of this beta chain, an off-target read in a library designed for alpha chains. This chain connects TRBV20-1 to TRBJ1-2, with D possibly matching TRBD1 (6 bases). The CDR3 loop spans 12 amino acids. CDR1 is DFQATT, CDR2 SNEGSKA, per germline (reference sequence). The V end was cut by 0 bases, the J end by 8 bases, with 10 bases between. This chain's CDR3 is CSAREGTWGYTF. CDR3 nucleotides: TGCAGTGCTAGAGAAGGGACATGGGGCTACACCTTC.

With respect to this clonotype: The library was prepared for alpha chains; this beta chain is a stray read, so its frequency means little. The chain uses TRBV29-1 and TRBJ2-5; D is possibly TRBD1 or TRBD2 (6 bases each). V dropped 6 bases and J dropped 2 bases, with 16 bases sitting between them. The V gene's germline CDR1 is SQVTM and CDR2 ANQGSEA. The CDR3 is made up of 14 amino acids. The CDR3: CSVGVEGGQETQYF. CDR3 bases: TGCAGCGTCGGCGTCGAGGGGGGACAAGAGACCCAGTACTTC. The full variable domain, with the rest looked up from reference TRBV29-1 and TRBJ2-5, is SAVISQKPSRDICQRGTSLTIQCQVDSQVTMMFWYRQQPGQSLTLIATANQGSEATYESGFVIDKFPISRPNLTFSTLTVSNMSPEDSSIYLCSVGVEGGQETQYFGPGTRLLVL.

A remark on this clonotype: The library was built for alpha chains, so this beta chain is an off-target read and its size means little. CDR3 region: CASSPPRDVAKNIQYF. The CDR3 nucleotides are TGTGCCAGCTCACCACCGCGCGACGTAGCCAAAAACATTCAGTACTTC. The rearrangement uses TRBV18 and TRBJ2-4; D is unclear. Trimming removed 0 bases from V and 0 bases from J, with 9 bases in between. From germline, CDR1 is KGHSH and CDR2 LQKENI. The CDR3 runs to 16 residues.

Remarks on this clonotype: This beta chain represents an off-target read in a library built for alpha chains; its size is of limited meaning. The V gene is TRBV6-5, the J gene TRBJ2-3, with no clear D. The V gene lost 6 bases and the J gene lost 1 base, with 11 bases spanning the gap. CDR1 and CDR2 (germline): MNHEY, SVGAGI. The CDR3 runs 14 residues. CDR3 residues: CASRKFQGTDTQYF. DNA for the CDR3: TGTGCCAGCAGAAAATTTCAGGGCACAGATACGCAGTATTTT.

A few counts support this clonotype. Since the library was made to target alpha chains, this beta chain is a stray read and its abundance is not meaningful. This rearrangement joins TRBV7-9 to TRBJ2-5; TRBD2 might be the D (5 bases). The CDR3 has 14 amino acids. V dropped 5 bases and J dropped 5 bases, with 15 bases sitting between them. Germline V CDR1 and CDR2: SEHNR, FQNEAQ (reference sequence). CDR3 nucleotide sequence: TGTGCCAGCAGCCTCAGTCGGGGAGACGAGACCCAGTACTTC. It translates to CASSLSRGDETQYF.

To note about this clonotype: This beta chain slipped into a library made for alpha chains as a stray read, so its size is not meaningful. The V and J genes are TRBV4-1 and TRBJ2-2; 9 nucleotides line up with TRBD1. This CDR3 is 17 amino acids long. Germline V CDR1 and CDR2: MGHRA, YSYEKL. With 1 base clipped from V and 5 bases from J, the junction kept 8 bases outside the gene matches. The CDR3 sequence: CASSQVLGQGRTGELFF. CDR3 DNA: TGCGCCAGCAGCCAAGTTTTAGGACAGGGGAGGACCGGGGAGCTGTTTTTT.

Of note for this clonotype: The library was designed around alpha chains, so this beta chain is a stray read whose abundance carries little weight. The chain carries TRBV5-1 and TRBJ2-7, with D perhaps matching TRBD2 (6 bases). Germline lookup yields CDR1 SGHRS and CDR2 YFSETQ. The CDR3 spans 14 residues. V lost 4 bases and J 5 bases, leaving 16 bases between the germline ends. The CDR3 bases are TGCGCCAGCAGCCCGACTAGTGGGTCTAACGAGCAGTACTTC. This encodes CASSPTSGSNEQYF.

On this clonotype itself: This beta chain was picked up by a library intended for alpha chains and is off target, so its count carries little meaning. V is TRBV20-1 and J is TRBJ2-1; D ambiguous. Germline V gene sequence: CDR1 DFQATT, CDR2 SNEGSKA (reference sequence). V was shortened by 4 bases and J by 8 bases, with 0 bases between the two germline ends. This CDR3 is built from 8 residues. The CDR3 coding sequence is TGCAGTGCTAATGAGCAGTTCTTC. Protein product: CSANEQFF.

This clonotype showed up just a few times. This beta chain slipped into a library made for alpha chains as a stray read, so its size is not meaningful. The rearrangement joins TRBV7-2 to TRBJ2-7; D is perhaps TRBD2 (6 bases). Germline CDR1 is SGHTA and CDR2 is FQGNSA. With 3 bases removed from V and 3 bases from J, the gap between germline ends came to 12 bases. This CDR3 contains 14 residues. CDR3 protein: CASSLGRLGYEQYF. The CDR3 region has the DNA TGTGCCAGCAGCTTGGGGAGACTAGGCTACGAGCAGTACTTC. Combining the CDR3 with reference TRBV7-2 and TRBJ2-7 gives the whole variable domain GAGVSQSPSNKVTEKGKDVELRCDPISGHTALYWYRQSLGQGLEFLIYFQGNSAPDKSGLPSDRFSAERTGGSVSTLTIQRTQQEDSAVYLCASSLGRLGYEQYFGPGTRLTVT.

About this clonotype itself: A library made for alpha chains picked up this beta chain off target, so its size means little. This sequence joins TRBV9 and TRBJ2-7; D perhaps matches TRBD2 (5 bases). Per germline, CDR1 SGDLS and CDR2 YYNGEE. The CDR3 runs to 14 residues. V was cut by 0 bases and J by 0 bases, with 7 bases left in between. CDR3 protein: CASSVDGSSYEQYF. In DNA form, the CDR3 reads TGTGCCAGCAGCGTAGATGGGAGCTCCTACGAGCAGTACTTC.

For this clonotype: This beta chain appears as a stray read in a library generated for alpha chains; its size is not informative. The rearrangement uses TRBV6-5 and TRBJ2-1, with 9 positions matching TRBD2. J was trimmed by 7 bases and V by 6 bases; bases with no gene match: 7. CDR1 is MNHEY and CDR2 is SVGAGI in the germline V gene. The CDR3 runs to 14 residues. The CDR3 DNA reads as TGTGCCAGCAGCCCTAGCGGGGAGTGGAATGAGCAGTTCTTC. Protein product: CASSPSGEWNEQFF.

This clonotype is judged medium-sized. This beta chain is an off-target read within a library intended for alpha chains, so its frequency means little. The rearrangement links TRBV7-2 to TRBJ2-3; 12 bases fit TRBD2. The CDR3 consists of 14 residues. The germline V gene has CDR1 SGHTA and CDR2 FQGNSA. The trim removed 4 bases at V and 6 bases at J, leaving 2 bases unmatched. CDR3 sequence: CASSWTSGVDTQYF. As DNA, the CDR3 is TGTGCCAGCAGCTGGACTAGCGGGGTTGATACGCAGTATTTT.

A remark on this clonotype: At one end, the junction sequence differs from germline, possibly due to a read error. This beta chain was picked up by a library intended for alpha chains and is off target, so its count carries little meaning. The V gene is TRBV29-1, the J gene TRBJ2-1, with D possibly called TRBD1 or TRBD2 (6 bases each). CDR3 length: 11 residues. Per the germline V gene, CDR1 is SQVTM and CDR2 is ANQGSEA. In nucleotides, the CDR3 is TGCAGCGTTGACGGTCGGGGGCCTGAAGCCTTC. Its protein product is CSVDGRGPEAF.

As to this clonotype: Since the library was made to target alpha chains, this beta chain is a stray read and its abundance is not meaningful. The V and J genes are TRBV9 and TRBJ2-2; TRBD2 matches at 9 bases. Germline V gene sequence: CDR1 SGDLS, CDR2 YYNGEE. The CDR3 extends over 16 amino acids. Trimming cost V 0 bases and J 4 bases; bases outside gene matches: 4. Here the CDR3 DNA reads TGTGCCAGCAGCGTAGACGCAGCGGGGGGCACCGGGGAGCTGTTTTTT. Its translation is CASSVDAAGGTGELFF.

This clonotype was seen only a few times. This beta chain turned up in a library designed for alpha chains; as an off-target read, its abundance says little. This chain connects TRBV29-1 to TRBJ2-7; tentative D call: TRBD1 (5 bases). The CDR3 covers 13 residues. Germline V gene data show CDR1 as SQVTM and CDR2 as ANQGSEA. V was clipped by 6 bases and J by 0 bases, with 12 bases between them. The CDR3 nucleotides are TGCAGCGTAGCGACAGCTAGCTCCTACGAGCAGTACTTC. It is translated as CSVATASSYEQYF.

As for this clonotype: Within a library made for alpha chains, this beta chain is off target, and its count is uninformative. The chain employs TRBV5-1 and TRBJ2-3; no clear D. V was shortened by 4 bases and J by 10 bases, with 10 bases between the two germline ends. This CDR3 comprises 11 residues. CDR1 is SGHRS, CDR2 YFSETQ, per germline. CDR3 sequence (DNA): TGCGCCAGCAGCCTAAATACGGCGCAGTATTTT. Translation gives CASSLNTAQYF.

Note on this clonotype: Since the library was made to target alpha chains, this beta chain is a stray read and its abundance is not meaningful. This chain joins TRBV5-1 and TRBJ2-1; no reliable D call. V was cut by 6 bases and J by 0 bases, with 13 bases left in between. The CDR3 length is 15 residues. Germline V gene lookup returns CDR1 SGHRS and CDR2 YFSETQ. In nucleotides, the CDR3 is TGCGCCAGCACCATGGCCCAAAGCTCCTACAATGAGCAGTTCTTC. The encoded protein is CASTMAQSSYNEQFF.

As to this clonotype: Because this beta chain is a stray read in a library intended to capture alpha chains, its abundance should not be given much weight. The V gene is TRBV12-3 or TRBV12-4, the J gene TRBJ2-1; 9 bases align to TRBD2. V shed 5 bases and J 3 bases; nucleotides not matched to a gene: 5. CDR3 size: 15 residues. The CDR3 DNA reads TGTGCCAGCAGTCGGCTAGCGGGAAACTACAATGAGCAGTTCTTC. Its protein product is CASSRLAGNYNEQFF.

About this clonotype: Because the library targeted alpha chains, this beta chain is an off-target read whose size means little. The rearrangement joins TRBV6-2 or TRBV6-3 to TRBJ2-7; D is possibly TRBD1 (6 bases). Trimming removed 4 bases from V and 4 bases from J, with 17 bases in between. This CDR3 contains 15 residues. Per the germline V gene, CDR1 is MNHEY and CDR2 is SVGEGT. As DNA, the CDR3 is TGTGCCAGCAGTTTACCTCGGGACACCTTATACGAGCAGTACTTC. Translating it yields CASSLPRDTLYEQYF.

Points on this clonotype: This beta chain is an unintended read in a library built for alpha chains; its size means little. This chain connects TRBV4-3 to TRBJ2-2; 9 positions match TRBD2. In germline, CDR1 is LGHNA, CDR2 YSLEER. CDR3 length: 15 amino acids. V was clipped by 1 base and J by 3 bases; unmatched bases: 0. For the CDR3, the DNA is TGCGCCAGCAGCCAAGGACTAGCGGACACCGGGGAGCTGTTTTTT. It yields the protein CASSQGLADTGELFF.

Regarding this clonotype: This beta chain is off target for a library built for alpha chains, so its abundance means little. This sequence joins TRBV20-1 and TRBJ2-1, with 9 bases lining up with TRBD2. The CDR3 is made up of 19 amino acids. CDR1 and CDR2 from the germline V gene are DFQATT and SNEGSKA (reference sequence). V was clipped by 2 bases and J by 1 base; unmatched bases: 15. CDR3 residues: CSARPRGSGGLTSYNEQFF. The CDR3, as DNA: TGCAGTGCTAGACCCCGTGGTAGCGGGGGCCTCACTTCCTACAATGAGCAGTTCTTC.

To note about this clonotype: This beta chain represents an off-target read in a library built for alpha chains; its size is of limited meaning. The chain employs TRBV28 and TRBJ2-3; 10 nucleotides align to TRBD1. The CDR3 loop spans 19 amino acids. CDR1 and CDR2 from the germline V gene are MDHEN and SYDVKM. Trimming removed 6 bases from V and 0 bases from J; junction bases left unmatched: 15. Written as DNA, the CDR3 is TGTGCCAGCAGGCCGCCGGGACAGGGGACCCTCATTAGCACAGATACGCAGTATTTT. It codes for CASRPPGQGTLISTDTQYF.

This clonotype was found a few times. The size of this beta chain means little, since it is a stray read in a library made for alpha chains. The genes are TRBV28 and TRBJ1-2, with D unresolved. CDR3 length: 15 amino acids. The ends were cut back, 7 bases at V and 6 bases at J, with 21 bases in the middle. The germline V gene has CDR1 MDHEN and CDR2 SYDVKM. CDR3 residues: CASTRGGGQLNGYTF. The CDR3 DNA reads TGTGCCAGCACCCGGGGAGGTGGGCAGTTGAATGGCTACACCTTC.

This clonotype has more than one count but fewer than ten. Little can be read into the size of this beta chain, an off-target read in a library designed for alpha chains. In nucleotides, the CDR3 is TGTGCCAGCAGGCCACAGGGGTTCTACAATGAGCAGTTCTTC. As protein: CASRPQGFYNEQFF. This rearrangement joins TRBV7-9 to TRBJ2-1, with 7 bases matching TRBD1. V gave up 6 bases and J gave up 3 bases; unmatched junction bases: 5. The germline V gene has CDR1 SEHNR and CDR2 FQNEAQ (reference sequence). The CDR3 sequence is 14 residues long.

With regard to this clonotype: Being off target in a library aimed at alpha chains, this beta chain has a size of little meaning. CDR3 nucleotide sequence: TGTGCCAGCAGTTTAGGAGGTACAGTCTACAATGAGCAGTTCTTC. Protein sequence: CASSLGGTVYNEQFF. This chain connects TRBV12-3 or TRBV12-4 to TRBJ2-1, with D unclear. V was pared by 1 base and J by 3 bases, with 10 bases between. The CDR3 is 15 amino acids.

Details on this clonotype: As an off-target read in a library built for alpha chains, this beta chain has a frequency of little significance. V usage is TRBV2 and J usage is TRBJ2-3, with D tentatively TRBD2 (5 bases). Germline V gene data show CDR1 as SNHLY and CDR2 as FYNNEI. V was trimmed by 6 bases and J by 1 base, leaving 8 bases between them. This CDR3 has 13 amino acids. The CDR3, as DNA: TGTGCCAGCAGAGCTAGCCGCACAGATACGCAGTATTTT. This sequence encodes CASRASRTDTQYF.

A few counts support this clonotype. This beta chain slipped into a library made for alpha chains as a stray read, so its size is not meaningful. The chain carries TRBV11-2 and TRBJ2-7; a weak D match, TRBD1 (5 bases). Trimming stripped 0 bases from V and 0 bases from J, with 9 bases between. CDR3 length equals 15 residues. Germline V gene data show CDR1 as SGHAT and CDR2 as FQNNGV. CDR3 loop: CASSLEQVSSYEQYF. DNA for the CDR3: TGTGCCAGCAGCTTAGAACAGGTTAGCTCCTACGAGCAGTACTTC.

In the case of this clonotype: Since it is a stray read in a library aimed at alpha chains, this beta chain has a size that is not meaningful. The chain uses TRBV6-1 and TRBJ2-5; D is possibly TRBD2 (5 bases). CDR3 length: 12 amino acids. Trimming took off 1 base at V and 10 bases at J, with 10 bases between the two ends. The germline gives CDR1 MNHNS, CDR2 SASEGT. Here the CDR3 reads CASSEDRLSQYF. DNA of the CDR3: TGTGCCAGCAGTGAAGACCGACTAAGCCAGTACTTC.

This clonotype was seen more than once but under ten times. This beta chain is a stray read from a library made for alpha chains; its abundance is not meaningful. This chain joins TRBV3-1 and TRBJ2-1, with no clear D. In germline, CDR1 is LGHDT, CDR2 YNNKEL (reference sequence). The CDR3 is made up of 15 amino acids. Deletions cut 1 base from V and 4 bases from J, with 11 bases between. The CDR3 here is CASSQGFIPYNEQFF. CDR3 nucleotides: TGTGCCAGCAGCCAAGGGTTCATCCCTTACAATGAGCAGTTCTTC.

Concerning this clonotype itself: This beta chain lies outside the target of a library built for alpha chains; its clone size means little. The DNA for the CDR3 is TGTGCCAGCACCCGACTAGCGGGGAACACCGGGGAGCTGTTTTTT. It codes for CASTRLAGNTGELFF. This chain connects TRBV12-3 or TRBV12-4 to TRBJ2-2; 10 bases fit TRBD2. J was trimmed by 1 base and V by 7 bases; bases with no gene match: 3. CDR3 length: 15 residues.

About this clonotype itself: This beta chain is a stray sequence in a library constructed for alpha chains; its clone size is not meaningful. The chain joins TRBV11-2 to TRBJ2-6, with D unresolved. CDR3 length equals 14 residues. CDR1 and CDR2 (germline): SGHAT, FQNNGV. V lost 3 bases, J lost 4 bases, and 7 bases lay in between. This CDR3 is CASSLEYGANVLTF. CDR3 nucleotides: TGTGCCAGCAGCTTGGAGTACGGGGCCAACGTCCTGACTTTC.